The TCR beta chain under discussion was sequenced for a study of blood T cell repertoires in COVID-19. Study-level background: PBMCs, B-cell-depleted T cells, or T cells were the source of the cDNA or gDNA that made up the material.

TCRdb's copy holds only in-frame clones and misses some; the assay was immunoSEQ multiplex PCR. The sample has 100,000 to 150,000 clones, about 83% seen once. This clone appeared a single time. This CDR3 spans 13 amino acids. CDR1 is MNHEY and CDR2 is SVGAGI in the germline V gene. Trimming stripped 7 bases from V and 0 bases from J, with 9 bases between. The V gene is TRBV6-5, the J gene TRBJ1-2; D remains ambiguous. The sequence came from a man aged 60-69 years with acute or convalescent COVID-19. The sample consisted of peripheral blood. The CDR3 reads CASILRANYGYTF. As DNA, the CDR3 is TGTGCCAGCATCTTGAGAGCTAACTATGGCTACACCTTC.